One sample yielded the 16 T cell receptor beta chains listed below, sequenced in a study of regulatory dendritic cells for organ transplantation. Repertoires were generated with immunoSEQ multiplex PCR, while TCRdb's copy carries only in-frame clones and drops some. The data contain 30,000 or so clones, less than 85% of them singletons. The sequencing sample was made of naive CD8+ T cells from blood. The subset: CD45RA+ naive T cells. The origin of the receptors is a human donor in good health.

The chain employs TRBV4-3 and TRBJ1-1; a weak D match, TRBD1 (6 bases). With 4 bases removed from V and 5 bases from J, the gap between germline ends came to 11 bases. This CDR3 is built from 13 residues. Per the germline V gene, CDR1 is LGHNA and CDR2 is YSLEER. The CDR3, as DNA: TGCGCCAGCAGCCCAGGGGTCGGGACTGAAGCTTTCTTT. Amino acid sequence: CASSPGVGTEAFF.

V usage is TRBV4-3 and J usage is TRBJ2-7, with TRBD1 matching 9 bases. The trim removed 0 bases at V and 7 bases at J, leaving 10 bases unmatched. The length of the CDR3 is 16 residues. Germline lookup yields CDR1 LGHNA and CDR2 YSLEER. CDR3 bases: TGCGCCAGCAGCCAAGATAAGGGGACAGGGTCATGGGAGCAGTACTTC. The encoded protein is CASSQDKGTGSWEQYF.

The gene calls are TRBV7-9 and TRBJ2-7, with 8 bases fitting TRBD1. CDR1 and CDR2 (germline): SEHNR, FQNEAQ (reference sequence). The CDR3 has 14 amino acids. Trimming took 5 bases from V and 4 from J; bases not matched to a gene: 7. The CDR3 is CASSLRDRPYEQYF. The CDR3 DNA follows: TGTGCCAGCAGCCTCCGGGACAGGCCTTACGAGCAGTACTTC. The full variable domain, its missing parts supplied by reference TRBV7-9 and TRBJ2-7, is DTGVSQNPRHKITKRGQNVTFRCDPISEHNRLYWYRQTLGQGPEFLTYFQNEAQLEKSRLLSDRFSAERPKGSFSTLEIQRTEQGDSAMYLCASSLRDRPYEQYFGPGTRLTVT.

The chain links TRBV9 to TRBJ2-2, with a weak D call TRBD1 (5 bases). In germline, CDR1 is SGDLS, CDR2 YYNGEE. Trimming cost V 3 bases and J 4 bases, with 7 bases left between them. The CDR3 extends over 13 amino acids. CDR3 amino acids: CASSGQGTGELFF. The CDR3 DNA reads TGTGCCAGCAGCGGTCAGGGCACCGGGGAGCTGTTTTTT.

This clone was detected only a few times. The rearrangement links TRBV7-9 to TRBJ2-7, with 7 bases that match TRBD1. CDR1 and CDR2 (germline): SEHNR, FQNEAQ (reference sequence). V lost 5 bases to trimming and J lost 0 bases; unmatched junction nucleotides: 7. The CDR3 is made up of 15 amino acids. The DNA of the CDR3 is TGTGCCAGCAGCCCCCGGGACAGTAGCTCCTACGAGCAGTACTTC. It is translated as CASSPRDSSSYEQYF. Supplemented by reference TRBV7-9 and TRBJ2-7, the full variable domain reads DTGVSQNPRHKITKRGQNVTFRCDPISEHNRLYWYRQTLGQGPEFLTYFQNEAQLEKSRLLSDRFSAERPKGSFSTLEIQRTEQGDSAMYLCASSPRDSSSYEQYFGPGTRLTVT.

This chain connects TRBV5-6 to TRBJ1-2, with 7 bases that match TRBD1. The V segment lost 0 bases and the J segment 3 bases; nucleotides outside the gene matches: 8. CDR1 and CDR2 (germline): SGHDT, YYEEEE. This CDR3 has 16 residues. The CDR3 bases are TGTGCCAGCAGCTTGGATAGGGGGCGGGCAGACTATGGCTACACCTTC. It is translated as CASSLDRGRADYGYTF.

This clone was found once. V is TRBV12-5 and J is TRBJ2-7; 15 nucleotides match TRBD2. V was pared by 0 bases and J by 2 bases, with 5 bases of the junction left unmatched. The CDR3 has 18 amino acids. Germline assignment: CDR1 LGHNT and CDR2 FRNRAP. The CDR3 coding sequence is TGTGCTAGTGGTTTGGTTGTGGGGACTAGCGGGGGGACCTACGAGCAGTACTTC. This translates into CASGLVVGTSGGTYEQYF.

The CDR3 nucleotides read TGTGCCAGCAGTCCCGCGGTAGGCACTGAAGCTTTCTTT. This encodes CASSPAVGTEAFF. The chain is built from TRBV7-2 and TRBJ1-1, with D unresolved. CDR3 size: 13 residues. Germline V CDR1 and CDR2: SGHTA, FQGNSA. Trimming pared 6 bases from V and 4 bases from J, leaving 12 bases between.

This chain joins TRBV7-9 and TRBJ1-2, with 7 bases matching TRBD1. The V segment lost 6 bases and the J segment 6 bases; nucleotides outside the gene matches: 13. Germline V gives CDR1 SEHNR, CDR2 FQNEAQ (reference sequence). This CDR3 is built from 15 residues. The CDR3 DNA reads TGTGCCAGCAGTATCGATTCCCAGGGGGTCCATGGCTACACCTTC. Translation gives CASSIDSQGVHGYTF.

The chain recombines TRBV13 with TRBJ2-7, with a tentative D call TRBD1 (5 bases). The CDR3 runs 14 residues. Between the trimmed V and J ends, which lost 3 bases and 5 bases, there was a span of 14 bases. Germline V lookup: CDR1 PRHDT, CDR2 FYEKMQ (reference sequence). The CDR3 bases are TGTGCCAGCAGCTTGCGCAGGGTCGCCCACGAGCAGTACTTC. Amino acids: CASSLRRVAHEQYF.

Written as DNA, the CDR3 is TGTGCCAGCAGCGTAGCCCGACTAGCGGGGGGGCAGACCGGGGAGCTGTTTTTT. Translation gives CASSVARLAGGQTGELFF. The chain combines TRBV9 with TRBJ2-2, with 14 bases identical to TRBD2. With 0 bases clipped from V and 5 bases from J, the junction kept 6 bases outside the gene matches. CDR1 and CDR2 from the germline V gene are SGDLS and YYNGEE. The CDR3 consists of 18 residues.

This clone has only one observation. The gene calls are TRBV13 and TRBJ1-1; 7 positions match TRBD1. V shed 0 bases and J 6 bases; nucleotides not matched to a gene: 10. The CDR3 runs to 16 residues. The germline V gene has CDR1 PRHDT and CDR2 FYEKMQ (reference sequence). Here the CDR3 DNA reads TGTGCCAGCAGCTTAGGCTCCCCTTGGACAGGATCTGAAGCTTTCTTT. This sequence encodes CASSLGSPWTGSEAFF.

The chain uses TRBV7-9 and TRBJ2-1; D is ambiguous. V gave up 5 bases and J gave up 6 bases, with 5 bases separating them. This CDR3 region has 11 residues. Germline assignment: CDR1 SEHNR and CDR2 FQNEAQ (reference sequence). The CDR3 coding sequence is TGTGCCAGCAGCCCGGGCAATGAGCAGTTCTTC. Translation gives CASSPGNEQFF.

The rearrangement uses TRBV6-5 and TRBJ1-5; the D is unclear. The V end lost 7 bases, the J end lost 11 bases, and 6 bases lay between the germline ends. This CDR3 spans 9 amino acids. Germline V gene sequence: CDR1 MNHEY, CDR2 SVGAGI. CDR3 in DNA: TGTGCCAGCACAACGGCCCAGCATTTT. Residues: CASTTAQHF.

The J gene is TRBJ2-7, the V gene TRBV6-1; possibly TRBD1 for D (6 bases). Germline CDR1 reads MNHNS; CDR2 reads SASEGT. The CDR3 contains 11 residues. V lost 11 bases to trimming and J lost 6 bases, with 14 bases between them. CDR3 DNA: TGTGCCGGCGAACAGGGCCCCGAGCAGTACTTC. Translation: CAGEQGPEQYF.

This rearrangement joins TRBV27 to TRBJ2-1, with 13 bases matching TRBD2. The CDR3 length is 15 residues. The germline V gene has CDR1 MNHEY and CDR2 SMNVEV (reference sequence). With V trimmed by 5 bases and J by 9 bases, 7 bases remained unmatched. The DNA for the CDR3 is TGTGCCAGCAGTGTCGGGACTAGCGGGGAGGGTGAGCAGTTCTTC. Translating it yields CASSVGTSGEGEQFF.